One sample yielded the 28 T cell receptor beta chains listed below, sequenced in a study of T cells after yellow fever vaccination. TCRdb reanalysed the 5' RACE reads using MiXCR and keeps one entry per CDR3 protein. Of more than 350,000 distinct CDR3 sequences in the sample, more than 9% were seen once. The input for sequencing was PBMCs, taken on the day of the first yellow fever vaccination. The receptors shown here come from a man aged 18 to 30 who received the YFV17D yellow fever vaccine.

This clonotype was seen a few times. V gene TRBV4-1 combines with J gene TRBJ1-5, with TRBD1 identical over 10 bases. CDR1 and CDR2 from the germline V gene are MGHRA and YSYEKL. The V segment lost 1 base and the J segment 6 bases; nucleotides outside the gene matches: 9. The CDR3 loop spans 17 amino acids. The CDR3 region has the DNA TGCGCCAGCAGCCAAGGTCTGACAGGGGGCATGGCTCAGCCCCAGCATTTT. This codes for CASSQGLTGGMAQPQHF.

The table lists this clonotype with a few counts. The CDR3 nucleotides are TGTGCCAGCAGCAGCTTGAGTCTAGCGGTTTCTCCAGATACGCAGTATTTT. Translating gives CASSSLSLAVSPDTQYF. The chain has TRBV5-8 and TRBJ2-3; 7 bases agree with TRBD2. V shed 4 bases, J shed 4 bases, and the junction held 15 bases outside the gene matches. Germline lookup yields CDR1 SGHTS and CDR2 YDEGEE. CDR3 size: 17 residues.

The rearrangement links TRBV4-2 to TRBJ2-7; D remains ambiguous. The V end lost 2 bases, the J end lost 5 bases, and 16 bases lay between the germline ends. The CDR3 runs to 15 residues. Germline V gene sequence: CDR1 LGHNA, CDR2 YNFKEQ. CDR3 coding DNA: TGTGCCAGCAGCCAACCACTTGGGAAGGGCCACGAGCAGTACTTC. Protein sequence: CASSQPLGKGHEQYF.

CDR3 nucleotides: TGCGCCAGCAGCCAAGATGTTATGCGGGGGAGGACCTACGAGCAGTACTTC. Protein product: CASSQDVMRGRTYEQYF. This chain links TRBV4-3 with TRBJ2-7; 7 bases match TRBD2. The CDR3 totals 17 residues. Germline CDR1 and CDR2: LGHNA and YSLEER. Trimming cost V 0 bases and J 2 bases; bases outside gene matches: 10.

This clonotype turned up a few times. The rearrangement joins TRBV4-1 to TRBJ2-5, with 10 bases lining up with TRBD1. The CDR3 sequence is 15 residues long. V was clipped by 4 bases and J by 4 bases; unmatched bases: 6. The germline CDR1 and CDR2 sequences are MGHRA and YSYEKL. The CDR3 spells CASSPLGQGTETQYF. DNA for the CDR3: TGCGCCAGCAGCCCTTTGGGACAGGGGACAGAGACCCAGTACTTC.

This clonotype was seen at least ten times. The chain employs TRBV12-3 or TRBV12-4 and TRBJ1-3; D gene ambiguous. Trimming left V 6 bases short and J 0 bases short, with 6 bases between. The CDR3 is made up of 13 amino acids. CDR3 in DNA: TGTGCCAGCAGCTTATACTCTGGAAACACCATATATTTT. Residues: CASSLYSGNTIYF.

The chain has TRBV7-2 and TRBJ2-7, with D perhaps TRBD1 (6 bases). The CDR3 runs 14 residues. The germline gives CDR1 SGHTA, CDR2 FQGNSA. V lost 3 bases, J lost 6 bases, and 15 bases lay in between. CDR3 protein: CASSFGTLLSEQYV. DNA for the CDR3: TGTGCCAGCAGCTTCGGGACACTCCTTAGCGAGCAGTACGTC.

This clonotype was seen ten or more times. The chain recombines TRBV7-9 with TRBJ1-2; D ambiguous. This CDR3 is 12 amino acids long. Per the germline V gene, CDR1 is SEHNR and CDR2 is FQNEAQ (reference sequence). Between the trimmed V and J ends, which lost 4 bases and 7 bases, there was a span of 10 bases. CDR3 DNA sequence: TGTGCCAGCAGCTCTACGGACCTTGGCTACACCTTC. It codes for CASSSTDLGYTF.

This clonotype was observed many times. The V gene is TRBV20-1, the J gene TRBJ2-1; D might be TRBD1 (6 bases). The CDR3 loop spans 17 amino acids. Germline-derived CDR1 and CDR2 are DFQATT and SNEGSKA (reference sequence). V dropped 3 bases and J dropped 4 bases, with 22 bases sitting between them. The DNA for the CDR3 is TGCAGTGCTAGGGACCGTTTTAGGGTAGGACAGTACAATGAGCAGTTCTTC. Translation gives CSARDRFRVGQYNEQFF.

This clonotype showed up just a few times. The rearrangement links TRBV16 to TRBJ1-6; D gene uncertain. CDR1 is KGHSY, CDR2 FQNENV, per germline. This CDR3 has 15 amino acids. V gave up 0 bases and J gave up 8 bases, with 11 bases separating them. DNA for the CDR3: TGTGCCAGCAGCCAATCAGAAGGGTTTTATTCACCCCTCCACTTT. Translating gives CASSQSEGFYSPLHF.

This clonotype was found a few times. The chain carries TRBV7-8 and TRBJ1-6; 11 positions match TRBD1. Germline loops: CDR1 SGHVS, CDR2 FQNEAQ. The V gene end was trimmed by 4 bases and the J gene end by 9 bases; junction bases not matched to a gene: 8. The CDR3 runs 16 residues. Written as DNA, the CDR3 is TGTGCCAGCAGCTATATTTCCGGGACAGGGGGTTCACCCCTCCACTTT. The encoded protein is CASSYISGTGGSPLHF.

This clonotype turned up a few times. The J gene is TRBJ2-2, the V gene TRBV12-3 or TRBV12-4, with 7 bases fitting TRBD1. V lost 5 bases to trimming and J lost 2 bases; unmatched junction nucleotides: 5. This CDR3 spans 15 amino acids. The CDR3 DNA reads TGTGCCAGCAGTCAGGGGGACACTAACACCGGGGAGCTGTTTTTT. Its protein is CASSQGDTNTGELFF.

In this sample, this clonotype turned up a few times. The chain has TRBV23-1 and TRBJ1-5, with D maybe TRBD1 (6 bases). Being an ORF, TRBV23-1 has a function that is uncertain. CDR3 length: 16 amino acids. Trimming took off 3 bases at V and 6 bases at J, with 18 bases between the two ends. The CDR3 reads CASSHRGGGLVQPQHF. The CDR3 DNA follows: TGCGCCAGCAGTCATCGCGGAGGGGGGTTGGTTCAGCCCCAGCATTTT.

V and J are TRBV3-1 and TRBJ2-1, with a weak D call TRBD1 (5 bases). This CDR3 comprises 13 residues. Trimming pared 4 bases from V and 6 bases from J, leaving 10 bases between. Germline CDR1 is LGHDT and CDR2 is YNNKEL (reference sequence). CDR3: CASSPWGSNEQFF. The CDR3, as DNA: TGTGCCAGCAGCCCCTGGGGCAGCAATGAGCAGTTCTTC.

This chain connects TRBV10-3 to TRBJ2-1; possibly TRBD1 or TRBD2 for D (5 bases each). CDR1 and CDR2 (germline): ENHRY, SYGVKD. Trimming left V 2 bases short and J 0 bases short, with 23 bases between. The CDR3 is 20 residues long. The CDR3 bases are TGTGCCATCAGTGAGGGGGGTGCAGCATTGTACGAAAGCTCCTACAATGAGCAGTTCTTC. Translating it yields CAISEGGAALYESSYNEQFF.

In this sample, this clonotype turned up a few times. This rearrangement joins TRBV5-5 to TRBJ2-5, with TRBD1 matching 9 bases. This CDR3 comprises 14 residues. V dropped 4 bases and J dropped 5; count of bases not matched to a gene: 6. Germline V gene sequence: CDR1 SGHKS, CDR2 YYEKEE (reference sequence). For the CDR3, the DNA is TGTGCCAGCAGCCGCCGGGACAGGGTGGAGACCCAGTACTTC. Translated, it gives CASSRRDRVETQYF.

This clonotype was detected many times. The gene calls are TRBV5-1 and TRBJ2-3, with TRBD2 as a possible D gene (5 bases). CDR3 length equals 16 residues. Trimming cost V 4 bases and J 2 bases, with 17 bases left between them. The germline V gene encodes CDR1 SGHRS and CDR2 YFSETQ. CDR3 sequence reads: CASSPSEQRSTDTQYF. The CDR3 DNA reads TGCGCCAGCAGCCCGAGTGAGCAGCGGTCCACAGATACGCAGTATTTT. Based on the CDR3 plus reference TRBV5-1 and TRBJ2-3, the full variable domain is KAGVTQTPRYLIKTRGQQVTLSCSPISGHRSVSWYQQTPGQGLQFLFEYFSETQRNKGNFPGRFSGRQFSNSRSEMNVSTLELGDSALYLCASSPSEQRSTDTQYFGPGTRLTVL.

This clonotype was found a few times. This chain joins TRBV28 and TRBJ2-7; D tentatively fits TRBD1 or TRBD2 (5 bases each). The V and J ends lost 4 bases and 0 bases respectively, with 13 bases between them. The CDR3 is 15 residues long. In germline, CDR1 is MDHEN, CDR2 SYDVKM. CDR3 DNA: TGTGCCAGCAGTTCGACCGGGACGGCCTCCTACGAGCAGTACTTC. Encoded protein: CASSSTGTASYEQYF.

This chain connects TRBV6-5 to TRBJ2-7; D is possibly TRBD1 (5 bases). Trimming removed 2 bases from V and 3 bases from J, with 11 bases in between. In germline, CDR1 is MNHEY, CDR2 SVGAGI. The CDR3 spans 14 residues. The DNA for the CDR3 is TGTGCCAGCAGTTACACCCCAGGGATCTACGAGCAGTACTTC. Translated: CASSYTPGIYEQYF.

This clonotype has only a few counts. CDR3 region: CASSKLHQNTEAFF. CDR3 nucleotide sequence: TGTGCCAGCAGTAAATTGCACCAGAACACTGAAGCTTTCTTT. The J gene is TRBJ1-1, the V gene TRBV12-3 or TRBV12-4; D unresolved. The V end was cut by 5 bases, the J end by 1 base, with 11 bases between. The CDR3 extends over 14 amino acids.

This clonotype was seen repeatedly, ten times or more. The chain carries TRBV12-3 or TRBV12-4 and TRBJ1-5; D gene ambiguous. This CDR3 has 13 amino acids. Deletions cut 3 bases from V and 2 bases from J, with 5 bases between. Here the CDR3 reads CASSFGGNQPQHF. The CDR3 DNA is TGTGCCAGCAGTTTCGGTGGCAATCAGCCCCAGCATTTT.

The chain carries TRBV5-4 and TRBJ1-4; no definite D call. The V end lost 2 bases, the J end lost 10 bases, and 15 bases lay between the germline ends. This CDR3 region has 14 residues. CDR1 is SGHNT, CDR2 YYREEE, per germline (reference sequence). DNA of the CDR3: TGTGCCAGCAGCTTCGCTCCCTTCGTTGGAAAACTGTTTTTT. Its protein is CASSFAPFVGKLFF.

This clonotype has a handful of counts. J is TRBJ2-1 and V is TRBV6-5; D call uncertain. This CDR3 contains 11 residues. Per the germline V gene, CDR1 is MNHEY and CDR2 is SVGAGI. V gave up 5 bases and J gave up 6 bases, with 5 bases separating them. The CDR3 nucleotides read TGTGCCAGCAGTAATACCAATGAGCAGTTCTTC. Its translation is CASSNTNEQFF.

This clonotype has just a few counts. CDR3 bases: TGTGCCAGCAGCCAAGTAATAGGACAGAAGAACACTGAAGCTTTCTTT. Its translation: CASSQVIGQKNTEAFF. This rearrangement joins TRBV4-2 to TRBJ1-1, with D maybe TRBD1 (6 bases). Germline V gene sequence: CDR1 LGHNA, CDR2 YNFKEQ. The CDR3 contains 16 residues. Between the trimmed V and J ends, which lost 1 base and 1 base, there was a span of 13 bases.

This clonotype came up a few times. The rearrangement links TRBV5-6 to TRBJ1-1, with TRBD1 as a possible D gene (6 bases). The germline V gene has CDR1 SGHDT and CDR2 YYEEEE. V lost 2 bases and J lost 7, with 12 bases in between. CDR3 length: 13 residues. The CDR3 bases are TGTGCCAGCAGCTTAGAACGACAGGTTGAAGCTTTCTTT. This encodes CASSLERQVEAFF.

The table lists this clonotype with a few counts. This rearrangement joins TRBV29-1 to TRBJ2-1; no clear D gene. Deletions cut 0 bases from V and 0 bases from J, with 6 bases between. CDR1 SQVTM and CDR2 ANQGSEA come from the germline V gene. This CDR3 comprises 14 residues. The CDR3 sequence is CSVEDPVSYNEQFF. The CDR3, as DNA: TGCAGCGTTGAAGATCCTGTCTCCTACAATGAGCAGTTCTTC.

This chain joins TRBV6-2 or TRBV6-3 and TRBJ1-6; D perhaps matches TRBD1 (5 bases). The CDR3 has 16 amino acids. V was cut by 7 bases and J by 8 bases, with 21 bases left in between. The V gene's germline CDR1 is MNHEY and CDR2 SVGEGT. The chain's CDR3 is CASIPGGTGTDSPLHF. DNA for the CDR3: TGTGCCAGCATCCCGGGGGGGACTGGAACCGATTCACCCCTCCACTTT.

This clonotype was counted at least ten times. V is TRBV6-1 and J is TRBJ1-2, with 7 bases that match TRBD1. Germline CDR1 reads MNHNS; CDR2 reads SASEGT. This CDR3 contains 15 residues. V trimming: 5 bases; J trimming: 7 bases; junction bases outside the gene matches: 13. Here the CDR3 reads CASSPPEDRTGGYTF. In DNA, the CDR3 is TGTGCCAGCAGTCCCCCCGAGGACAGGACCGGTGGCTACACCTTC.